Described below is a single TCR beta chain sequence and its context. The data stem from a study of CD8 T cells in Susac syndrome. After extraction with the RNeasy kit, about 0.5 to 1 ug of the RNA was reverse transcribed using random hexamers. Amplification of TCR beta CDR3 by immunoSEQ multiplex PCR spanned 54 Vbeta and 13 Jbeta. Each CDR3 protein is one row after TCRdb ran MiXCR on the immunoSEQ multiplex PCR reads. The data hold about 290,000 distinct CDR3 sequences, with around 91% observed a single time. The ends were cut back, 1 base at V and 7 bases at J, with 11 bases in the middle. CDR3 length equals 14 residues. CDR1 and CDR2 (germline): SGHRS, YFSETQ.

The specimen was CD8+ T cells from PBMCs. This TCR came from a human donor with multiple sclerosis. This chain uses TRBV5-1 with TRBJ2-2; unclear D gene. CDR3 protein: CASSLLPGIGELFF. CDR3 bases: TGCGCCAGCAGCTTGTTGCCGGGTATCGGGGAGCTGTTTTTT. The full variable domain, completed using reference TRBV5-1 and TRBJ2-2, is KAGVTQTPRYLIKTRGQQVTLSCSPISGHRSVSWYQQTPGQGLQFLFEYFSETQRNKGNFPGRFSGRQFSNSRSEMNVSTLELGDSALYLCASSLLPGIGELFFGEGSRLTVL.